The next 9 T cell receptor beta chains were all read from a single sample in a study of T-cell memory formation after mild COVID-19. TCRdb processed the 5' RACE reads anew with MiXCR; each CDR3 protein has one entry. This table holds almost 250,000 distinct CDR3 sequences, 15% found once. Sequenced: PBMCs or a T cell subset sorted from them (not recorded which). These receptors originate from an adult woman who had mild COVID-19 (a few samples of this study predate the infection). Cell type and time point are not known.

There are a few counts of this clonotype. The J gene is TRBJ2-1, the V gene TRBV29-1; 9 bases line up with TRBD2. Germline loops: CDR1 SQVTM, CDR2 ANQGSEA. CDR3 length: 17 amino acids. V shed 4 bases, J shed 7 bases, and the junction held 17 bases outside the gene matches. This CDR3 reads CSVVHIAGARGGNEQFF. Written as DNA, the CDR3 is TGCAGCGTTGTCCATATAGCGGGAGCGAGAGGTGGGAATGAGCAGTTCTTC.

This clonotype was seen only a few times. The chain has TRBV3-1 and TRBJ1-2; D gene ambiguous. With 1 base removed from V and 7 bases from J, the gap between germline ends came to 13 bases. There are 14 residues in the CDR3. CDR1 is LGHDT, CDR2 YNNKEL, per germline (reference sequence). CDR3: CASSQGAGVGGYTF. The CDR3 bases are TGTGCCAGCAGCCAAGGTGCGGGAGTTGGTGGCTACACCTTC.

This clonotype has ten or more counts. The V and J genes are TRBV18 and TRBJ2-7; D gene uncertain. The CDR3 loop spans 13 amino acids. V was shortened by 1 base and J by 0 bases, with 4 bases between the two germline ends. Germline values: CDR1 KGHSH, CDR2 LQKENI. Here the CDR3 reads CASSPLSSYEQYF. The CDR3 bases are TGTGCCAGCTCACCACTATCCTCCTACGAGCAGTACTTC.

This clonotype was counted at least ten times. The chain carries TRBV5-1 and TRBJ2-7, with a tentative D call TRBD1 (6 bases). Trimming took 2 bases from V and 3 from J, leaving 12 bases between them. CDR3 length equals 14 residues. Germline CDR1 SGHRS, CDR2 YFSETQ. The CDR3, as DNA: TGCGCCAGCAGCTTTGGGCAGGGGATCTACGAGCAGTACTTC. Amino acid sequence: CASSFGQGIYEQYF.

This clonotype came up once. The chain has TRBV4-3 and TRBJ1-4; tentatively, D is TRBD1 (6 bases). The CDR3 is 15 amino acids. Germline V gene data show CDR1 as LGHNA and CDR2 as YSLEER. With 4 bases removed from V and 9 bases from J, the gap between germline ends came to 18 bases. In DNA, the CDR3 is TGCGCCAGCAGCCCCCCACAGGGATCCGTTAAAAAACTGTTTTTT. Protein product: CASSPPQGSVKKLFF.

This CDR3 reads CASSVGTGPYEQYF. CDR3 bases: TGTGCCAGCAGCGTAGGTACAGGACCCTACGAGCAGTACTTC. This rearrangement joins TRBV9 to TRBJ2-7; D possibly corresponds to TRBD1 (5 bases). V lost 0 bases and J 2 bases, leaving 9 bases between the germline ends. The germline V gene encodes CDR1 SGDLS and CDR2 YYNGEE. The CDR3 has 14 amino acids.

The sample holds a few counts of this clonotype. The rearrangement joins TRBV30 to TRBJ2-5; TRBD1 matches at 7 bases. J gave up 4 bases and V 5 bases, and 7 bases lay outside the gene matches. CDR1 is GTSNPN and CDR2 is SVGIG in the germline V gene (reference sequence). The CDR3 has 13 residues. The CDR3 is CAWDRDRRETQYF. Written as DNA, the CDR3 is TGTGCCTGGGACCGGGACAGACGAGAGACCCAGTACTTC.

This clonotype was found a few times. The chain has TRBV5-1 and TRBJ2-1; 13 bases are shared with TRBD2. Per germline, CDR1 SGHRS and CDR2 YFSETQ. Trimming at V came to 4 bases and at J to 0 bases, leaving 1 base not matched to a gene. The CDR3 loop spans 16 amino acids. The CDR3 reads CASSRLAGGSYNEQFF. The CDR3 DNA sequence: TGCGCCAGCAGCCGACTAGCGGGAGGCTCCTACAATGAGCAGTTCTTC.

The chain has TRBV29-1 and TRBJ2-1; tentatively, D is TRBD2 (7 bases). Germline V gene sequence: CDR1 SQVTM, CDR2 ANQGSEA. CDR3 length: 14 amino acids. V lost 7 bases and J 0 bases, leaving 13 bases between the germline ends. The CDR3 protein is CSATGGGSYNEQFF. For the CDR3, the DNA is TGCAGCGCTACGGGGGGCGGCTCCTACAATGAGCAGTTCTTC.